Below, 10 T cell receptor beta chains from the same sample are listed, as sequenced in a study of OX40 agonist ivuxolimab in advanced cancers. Library construction relied on the immunoSEQ multiplex PCR assay. TCRdb took this table from immuneACCESS and kept in-frame rearrangements with V and J called. Such tables lack part of the clones; where checked against another copy, unresolved V genes explain under half of the gap, and the rest is unexplained. This sample holds 20,000 to 25,000 clones; about 87% were observed only once. The top ten clonotypes cover 15% to 20% of the sample. Sequences were derived from CD4+ or CD8+ T cells sorted from blood, sampled in a trial of the OX40 agonist ivuxolimab. The receptors derive from an adult with an advanced solid tumor such as melanoma, head and neck, liver or kidney cancer.

In DNA, the CDR3 is TGTGCCAGCAGCTGGCGGGACTCCGGGACCCAGTACTTC. Residues: CASSWRDSGTQYF. V gene TRBV7-9 combines with J gene TRBJ2-5; tentatively, D is TRBD2 (6 bases). Germline V gene data show CDR1 as SEHNR and CDR2 as FQNEAQ (reference sequence). V shed 4 bases and J shed 7 bases, with 13 bases lying between them. The CDR3 is made up of 13 amino acids.

For the CDR3, the DNA is TGTGCCAGCAGTACGGGTCCGAACACCGGGGAGCTGTTTTTT. Translated: CASSTGPNTGELFF. The chain carries TRBV6-1 and TRBJ2-2; no definite D call. CDR3 length: 14 amino acids. Between the trimmed V and J ends, which lost 5 bases and 0 bases, there was a span of 7 bases. Germline CDR1 reads MNHNS; CDR2 reads SASEGT.

The chain couples TRBV7-6 to TRBJ2-7, with D maybe TRBD1 (6 bases). Between the trimmed V and J ends, which lost 3 bases and 3 bases, there was a span of 9 bases. Germline lookup yields CDR1 SGHVS and CDR2 FNYEAQ. The CDR3 runs to 13 residues. The CDR3 DNA is TGTGCCAGCAGCTTCGGACAGAACTACGAGCAGTACTTC. Its translation: CASSFGQNYEQYF.

The chain couples TRBV6-6 to TRBJ2-5; D might be TRBD1 or TRBD2, each matching 6 bases. CDR1 is MNHNY, CDR2 SVGAGI, per germline (reference sequence). With 6 bases removed from V and 4 bases from J, the gap between germline ends came to 18 bases. The CDR3 loop spans 15 amino acids. The CDR3: CASSKIDRRGETQYF. The CDR3 bases are TGTGCCAGCAGCAAGATAGACAGGAGGGGAGAGACCCAGTACTTC.

The rearrangement uses TRBV30 and TRBJ1-5; 7 bases line up with TRBD1. Germline CDR1 reads GTSNPN; CDR2 reads SVGIG (reference sequence). CDR3 length: 14 amino acids. V lost 0 bases and J lost 5; bases outside the gene matches: 4. DNA of the CDR3: TGTGCCTGGAGTGTATCAGGGGGGGATCAGCCCCAGCATTTT. This encodes CAWSVSGGDQPQHF.

This chain uses TRBV6-5 with TRBJ1-2, with TRBD1 matching over 7 bases. The CDR3 consists of 13 residues. With 2 bases clipped from V and 7 bases from J, the junction kept 4 bases outside the gene matches. Germline CDR1 and CDR2: MNHEY and SVGAGI. CDR3 in DNA: TGTGCCAGCAGTTACGGGACAGACGGTGGCTACACCTTC. It yields the protein CASSYGTDGGYTF.

In this sample, this clone turned up once. A read error may produce the germline difference seen at one junction end. V usage is TRBV5-1 and J usage is TRBJ2-4, with D possibly called TRBD1 or TRBD2 (5 bases each). The CDR3 runs to 12 residues. In germline, CDR1 is SGHRS, CDR2 YFSETQ. The CDR3 spells CASSSAWTLGDF. In nucleotides, the CDR3 is TGCGCCAGCAGCTCCGCATGGACACTAGGGGACTTC.

The V gene is TRBV6-5, the J gene TRBJ1-2; 9 positions match TRBD1. V trimming: 0 bases; J trimming: 3 bases; junction bases outside the gene matches: 2. The V gene's germline CDR1 is MNHEY and CDR2 SVGAGI. The CDR3 is 15 amino acids. CDR3 in amino acids: CASSYSTGGDYGYTF. In DNA form, the CDR3 reads TGTGCCAGCAGTTACTCGACAGGGGGTGACTATGGCTACACCTTC.

This clone was seen just once. The chain is built from TRBV9 and TRBJ1-1, with D possibly matching TRBD1 (5 bases). CDR1 is SGDLS and CDR2 is YYNGEE in the germline V gene. The CDR3 totals 14 residues. The V and J ends lost 2 bases and 3 bases respectively, with 11 bases between them. CDR3 bases: TGTGCCAGCAGCGTGGGAGGAGGGGACACTGAAGCTTTCTTT. Translation gives CASSVGGGDTEAFF. Supplemented by reference TRBV9 and TRBJ1-1, the full variable domain reads DSGVTQTPKHLITATGQRVTLRCSPRSGDLSVYWYQQSLDQGLQFLIQYYNGEERAKGNILERFSAQQFPDLHSELNLSSLELGDSALYFCASSVGGGDTEAFFGQGTRLTVV.

The sample holds one count of this clone. The genes are TRBV19 and TRBJ2-5; TRBD2 aligns across 9 bases. Germline values: CDR1 LNHDA, CDR2 SQIVND (reference sequence). V dropped 4 bases and J dropped 5; count of bases not matched to a gene: 11. The CDR3 loop spans 16 amino acids. DNA for the CDR3: TGTGCCAGTAGTAGTCAGAGCGGGGGGCCTAAGGAGACCCAGTACTTC. Translation gives CASSSQSGGPKETQYF.